These T cell receptor beta chains were read from a single sample in a study of blood T cells in healthy people across ages. TCRdb used MiXCR to reprocess the 5' RACE reads, holding one entry per CDR3 protein. The sample carries over 950,000 distinct CDR3 sequences, roughly two fifths recorded once. Input material: blood. Receptors originate from a young man in good health. Each CDR3 is given with its conserved first and last residue. D genes are given only for firm matches. A row's size may be missing; if present it is once, few, many or a size class.

clone_size j_call d_call v_call cdr3_nt cdr3_aa
NA TRBJ2-1 TRBD1 TRBV20-1 TGCAGTGCCAGGGGGCTCCCAGAAAATCGCAATGAGCAGTTCTTC CSARGLPENRNEQFF
NA TRBJ2-5 TRBD1 TRBV20-1 TGCAGTGCTAGAGACCGACGGGACAGCCATCAAGAGACCCAGTACTTC CSARDRRDSHQETQYF
NA TRBJ2-1 NA TRBV12-5 TGTGCTAGTGGTGGCAGGCCGGGGAACCCTAATGAGCAGTTCTTC CASGGRPGNPNEQFF
NA TRBJ2-5 NA TRBV7-2 TGTGCCAGCAGTCGAGAGGTGGCGACCCAGTACTTC CASSREVATQYF
few TRBJ2-3 NA TRBV12-3/TRBV12-4 TGTGCCAGCAGTTTTGTGAGGGCCACAGATACGCAGTATTTT CASSFVRATDTQYF
few TRBJ1-2 NA TRBV21-1 TGTGCCAGCAGCAAGAAGGGCCCAGGACCAGCGTATGGCTACACCTTC CASSKKGPGPAYGYTF
NA TRBJ2-7 NA TRBV13 TGTGCCAGCAGCTTAGGACAGGCCCCACTCTACGAGCAGTACTTC CASSLGQAPLYEQYF
NA TRBJ1-5 NA TRBV7-2 TGTGCCAGCAGCTTAGGCAGAATCAATCAGCCCCAGCATTTT CASSLGRINQPQHF
NA TRBJ1-2 NA TRBV24-1 TGTGCCACCAGTGATAGGGACCGCCGAAACTATGGCTACACCTTC CATSDRDRRNYGYTF
few TRBJ2-1 NA TRBV20-1 TGCAGTGCTACAGGGGTCCCCAGCTCCTACAATGAGCAGTTCTTC CSATGVPSSYNEQFF
few TRBJ1-1 NA TRBV20-1 TGCAGTGCTAGAGTAGGGGGGGCAGGAACTGAAGCTTTCTTT CSARVGGAGTEAFF
NA TRBJ1-2 NA TRBV25-1 TGTGCCAGCAGTGAATTCTACTATGGCTACACCTTC CASSEFYYGYTF
few TRBJ2-3 NA TRBV6-2/TRBV6-3 TGTGCCAGCCCCAGCGATCCCAGGAGCACAGATACGCAGTATTTT CASPSDPRSTDTQYF
NA TRBJ1-1 NA TRBV7-9 TGTGCCAGCAGCTTATCAGCGGCCCCCGGGGCTTTCTTT CASSLSAAPGAFF
NA TRBJ1-2 NA TRBV7-9 TGTGCCAGCAGCTTACTACAGGTTCTATATGGCTACACCTTC CASSLLQVLYGYTF
many TRBJ2-1 NA TRBV10-3 TGTGCCATCAAACCTTCCGCGGGCAATGAGCAGTTCTTC CAIKPSAGNEQFF
few TRBJ1-1 TRBD1 TRBV29-1 TGCAGCGTTGAGCCGGGACAGGTTTTTTATGAAGCTTTCTTT CSVEPGQVFYEAFF
few TRBJ2-4 NA TRBV12-3/TRBV12-4 TGTGCCAGCAGACAGACCCTGACAGACTTAGCCAAAAACATTCAGTACTTC CASRQTLTDLAKNIQYF
NA TRBJ2-4 NA TRBV7-8 TGTGCCAGCAGCTCAAGGGGGATAGCCAAAAACATTCAGTACTTC CASSSRGIAKNIQYF
NA TRBJ2-3 NA TRBV25-1 TGTGCCAGCAGGGGGCCGGGGTCGTTTAGTACAGATACGCAGTATTTT CASRGPGSFSTDTQYF
NA TRBJ1-6 NA TRBV7-2 TGTGCCAGCAGCTTTTTGCCCCAAGTGGGTTCACCCCTCCACTTT CASSFLPQVGSPLHF
many TRBJ2-5 NA TRBV6-2/TRBV6-3 TGTGCCAGCAGTTACCCGGAGACCCAGTACTTC CASSYPETQYF
NA TRBJ2-5 NA TRBV4-1 TGCGCCAGCAGTCACGGGTACAATGAGCAGTACTTC CASSHGYNEQYF
once TRBJ1-1 NA TRBV5-1 TGCGCCAGCAGCTCCCCCGCAGGAGTGAACACTGAAGCTTTCTTT CASSSPAGVNTEAFF
NA TRBJ2-5 TRBD1 TRBV20-1 TGCAGTGCTAGAGATTGGTCCCTCCTGACAGGGGGCTCGGAGACCCAGTACTTC CSARDWSLLTGGSETQYF
few TRBJ1-4 NA TRBV19 TGTGCCAGTAGTATCTCCAGGGATGAAAAACTGTTTTTT CASSISRDEKLFF
NA TRBJ1-6 NA TRBV10-3 TGTGCCATCAGTGAGTATGCGGATAATTCACCCCTCCACTTT CAISEYADNSPLHF
few TRBJ2-1 TRBD1 TRBV15 TGTGCCACCAGCAGAGAGACAGGGGATTACAATGAGCAGTTCTTC CATSRETGDYNEQFF
NA TRBJ2-7 TRBD2 TRBV27 TGTGCCAGCAGTACCGGACTAGCGGGGGCCTACGAGCAGTACTTC CASSTGLAGAYEQYF
many TRBJ1-1 NA TRBV11-3 TGTGCCAGCAGCTTATTTTTGAACACTGAAGCTTTCTTT CASSLFLNTEAFF
few TRBJ1-2 TRBD1 TRBV6-5 TGTGCCAGCAGTTACGGGACAGGGCCGAGTAACTATGGCTACACCTTC CASSYGTGPSNYGYTF
NA TRBJ2-1 NA TRBV2 TGTGCCAGCAGGGCTCTGTATGAGCAGTTCTTC CASRALYEQFF
NA TRBJ2-3 TRBD1 TRBV5-1 TGCGCCAGCAGCTTGGCCTATGCCGGGACAGGGTATGATACGCAGTATTTT CASSLAYAGTGYDTQYF
NA TRBJ1-2 NA TRBV6-2/TRBV6-3 TGTGCCAGCAGTGACTCGGCTAACTATGGCTACACCTTC CASSDSANYGYTF
many TRBJ1-2 NA TRBV29-1 TGCAGCGTTGAACATAATGGCTACACCTTC CSVEHNGYTF
NA TRBJ2-1 NA TRBV5-1 TGCGCCAGCAGCTTGGGGACGGTAAAGGGTGAGCAGTTCTTC CASSLGTVKGEQFF
many TRBJ2-3 NA TRBV10-3 TGTGCCATCAGTGAAGCCCCCCAGGGATCTAGCACAGATACGCAGTATTTT CAISEAPQGSSTDTQYF
NA TRBJ2-1 TRBD2 TRBV25-1 TGTGCCAGCAGAACGAGCGGGGGGGCCTCTTACAATGAGCAGTTCTTC CASRTSGGASYNEQFF
few TRBJ1-5 NA TRBV20-1 TGCAGTGCTAGAGAACCCGAAGGGTCTCAGCCCCAGCATTTT CSAREPEGSQPQHF